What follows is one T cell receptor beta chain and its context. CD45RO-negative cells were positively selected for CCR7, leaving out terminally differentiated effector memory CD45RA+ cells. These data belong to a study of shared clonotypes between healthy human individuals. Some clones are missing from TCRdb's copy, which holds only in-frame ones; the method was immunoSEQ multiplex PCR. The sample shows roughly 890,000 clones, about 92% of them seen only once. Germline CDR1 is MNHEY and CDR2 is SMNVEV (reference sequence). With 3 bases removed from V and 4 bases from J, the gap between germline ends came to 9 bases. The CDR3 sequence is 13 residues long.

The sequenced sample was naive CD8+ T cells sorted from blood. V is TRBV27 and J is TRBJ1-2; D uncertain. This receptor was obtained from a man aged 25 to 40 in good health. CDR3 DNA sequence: TGTGCCAGCAGTTTTAAGCCCTTCTATGGCTACACCTTC. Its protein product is CASSFKPFYGYTF.